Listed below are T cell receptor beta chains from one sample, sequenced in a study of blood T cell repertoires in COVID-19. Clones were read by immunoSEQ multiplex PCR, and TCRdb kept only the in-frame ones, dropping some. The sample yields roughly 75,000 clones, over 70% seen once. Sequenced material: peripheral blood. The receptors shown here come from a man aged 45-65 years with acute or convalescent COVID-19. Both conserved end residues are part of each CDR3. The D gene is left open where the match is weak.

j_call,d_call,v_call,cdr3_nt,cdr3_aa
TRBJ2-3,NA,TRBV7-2,TGTGCCAGCAGCGCCCCCCTGGGAGTCACAGATACGCAGTATTTT,CASSAPLGVTDTQYF
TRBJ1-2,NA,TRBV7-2,TGTGCCAGCAGCTTACAGGGTACTCGTGGCTACACCTTC,CASSLQGTRGYTF
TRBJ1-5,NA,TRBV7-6,TGTGCCAGCAGCTTAGGCAGTTATAGCAATCAGCCCCAGCATTTT,CASSLGSYSNQPQHF
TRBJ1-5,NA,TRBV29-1,TGCAGCGTTGCTGGGGCGAGCAATGGCAATCAGCCCCAGCATTTT,CSVAGASNGNQPQHF
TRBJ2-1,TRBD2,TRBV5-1,TGCGCCAGCAGCTCCCCGGGACTAGCGGGGGGGTACAATGAGCAGTTCTTC,CASSSPGLAGGYNEQFF
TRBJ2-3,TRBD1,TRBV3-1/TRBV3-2,TGTGCCAGCAGCTCCGGGACAGCCACAGATACGCAGTATTTT,CASSSGTATDTQYF
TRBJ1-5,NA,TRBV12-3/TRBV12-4,TGTGCCGCGGGGCGTAATAGCAATCAGCCCCAGCATTTT,CAAGRNSNQPQHF
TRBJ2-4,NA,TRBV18,TGTGCCAGCTCACCGGACATAACCAAAAACATTCAGTACTTC,CASSPDITKNIQYF
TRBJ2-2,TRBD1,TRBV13,TGTGCCAGCAGCTTGAGGGGGCCCGGGGAGCTGTTTTTT,CASSLRGPGELFF
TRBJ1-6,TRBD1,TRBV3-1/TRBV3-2,TGTGCCAGCAGCCAAGATTGGCAGGGGGCTAATTCACCCCTCCACTTT,CASSQDWQGANSPLHF
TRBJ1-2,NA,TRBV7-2,TGTGCCAGCAGCTCAAGGCTAGACTATGGCTACACCTTC,CASSSRLDYGYTF
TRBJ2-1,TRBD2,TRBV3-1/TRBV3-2,TGTGCCAGCAGCAATTCGGGACTAATTCGGATCGATGAGCAGTTCTTC,CASSNSGLIRIDEQFF
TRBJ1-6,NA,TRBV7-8,TGTGCCAGCAGCTTACGGTTACGGGTGGCGGATTCACCCCTCCACTTT,CASSLRLRVADSPLHF
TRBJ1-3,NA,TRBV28,TGTGCCAACCAAGGACCGGAGGTCACTGGAAACACCATATATTTT,CANQGPEVTGNTIYF
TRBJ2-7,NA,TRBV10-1,TGCGCCAGCAGTAAGCGGAGCTCCTACGAGCAGTACTTC,CASSKRSSYEQYF
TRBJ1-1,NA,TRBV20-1,TGCAGTGCTAGTCAGGGGAGGAACACTGAAGCTTTCTTT,CSASQGRNTEAFF